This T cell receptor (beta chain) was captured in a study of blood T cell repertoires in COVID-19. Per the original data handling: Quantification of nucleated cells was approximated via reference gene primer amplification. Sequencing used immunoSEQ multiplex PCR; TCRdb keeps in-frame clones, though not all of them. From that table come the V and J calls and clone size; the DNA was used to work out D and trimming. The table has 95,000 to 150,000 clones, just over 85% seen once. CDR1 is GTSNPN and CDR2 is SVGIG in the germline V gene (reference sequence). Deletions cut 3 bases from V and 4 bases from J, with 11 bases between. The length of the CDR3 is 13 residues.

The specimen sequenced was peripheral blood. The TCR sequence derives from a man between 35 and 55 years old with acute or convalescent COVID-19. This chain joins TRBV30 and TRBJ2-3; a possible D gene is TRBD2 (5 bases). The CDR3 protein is CAWSARGSDTQYF. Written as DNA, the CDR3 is TGTGCCTGGAGCGCAAGAGGGTCAGATACGCAGTATTTT.